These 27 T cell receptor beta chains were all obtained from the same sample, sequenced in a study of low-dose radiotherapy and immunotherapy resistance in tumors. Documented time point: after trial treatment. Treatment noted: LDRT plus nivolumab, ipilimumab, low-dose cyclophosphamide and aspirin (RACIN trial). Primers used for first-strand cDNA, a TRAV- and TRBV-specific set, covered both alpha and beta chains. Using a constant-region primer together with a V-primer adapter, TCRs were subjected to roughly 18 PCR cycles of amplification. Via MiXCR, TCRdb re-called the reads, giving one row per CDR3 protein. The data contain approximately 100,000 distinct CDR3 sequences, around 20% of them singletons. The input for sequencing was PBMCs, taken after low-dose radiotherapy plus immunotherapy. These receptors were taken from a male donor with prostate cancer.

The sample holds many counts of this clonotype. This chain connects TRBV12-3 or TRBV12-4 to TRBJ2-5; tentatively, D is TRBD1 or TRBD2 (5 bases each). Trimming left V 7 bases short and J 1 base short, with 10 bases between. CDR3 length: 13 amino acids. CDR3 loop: CASKGTVQETQYF. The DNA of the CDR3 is TGTGCCAGCAAGGGGACCGTCCAAGAGACCCAGTACTTC.

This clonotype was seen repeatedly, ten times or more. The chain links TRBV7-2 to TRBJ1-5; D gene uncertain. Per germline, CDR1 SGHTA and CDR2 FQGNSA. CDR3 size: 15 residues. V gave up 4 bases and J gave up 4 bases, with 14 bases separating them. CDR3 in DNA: TGTGCCAGCAGCTCCCGGACGGGAAGTAATCAGCCCCAGCATTTT. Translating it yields CASSSRTGSNQPQHF.

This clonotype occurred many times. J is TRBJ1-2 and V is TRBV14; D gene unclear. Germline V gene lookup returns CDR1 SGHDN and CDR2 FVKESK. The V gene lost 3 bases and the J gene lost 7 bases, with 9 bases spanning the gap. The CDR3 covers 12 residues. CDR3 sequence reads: CASSQVDLGYTF. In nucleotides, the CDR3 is TGTGCCAGCAGCCAGGTAGACCTTGGCTACACCTTC.

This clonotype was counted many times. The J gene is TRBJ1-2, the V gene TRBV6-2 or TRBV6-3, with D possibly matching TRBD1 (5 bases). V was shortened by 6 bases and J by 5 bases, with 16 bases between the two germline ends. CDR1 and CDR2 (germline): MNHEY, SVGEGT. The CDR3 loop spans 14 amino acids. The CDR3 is CASRLAGEGYGYTF. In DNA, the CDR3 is TGTGCCAGCAGACTCGCGGGGGAGGGGTATGGCTACACCTTC.

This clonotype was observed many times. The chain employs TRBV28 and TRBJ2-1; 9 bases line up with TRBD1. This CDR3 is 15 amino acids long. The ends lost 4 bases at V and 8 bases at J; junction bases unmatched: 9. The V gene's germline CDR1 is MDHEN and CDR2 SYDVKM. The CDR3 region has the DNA TGTGCCAGCAGTTCGCCCGGGACAGGGTTGCATGAGCAGTTCTTC. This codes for CASSSPGTGLHEQFF.

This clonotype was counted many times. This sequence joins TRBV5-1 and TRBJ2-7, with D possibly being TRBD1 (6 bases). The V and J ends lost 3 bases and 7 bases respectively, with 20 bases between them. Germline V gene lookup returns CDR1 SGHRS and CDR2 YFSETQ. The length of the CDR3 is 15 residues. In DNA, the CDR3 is TGCGCCAGCAGCTCGGTGGGACATCTTGGGGAGGAGCAGTACTTC. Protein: CASSSVGHLGEEQYF.

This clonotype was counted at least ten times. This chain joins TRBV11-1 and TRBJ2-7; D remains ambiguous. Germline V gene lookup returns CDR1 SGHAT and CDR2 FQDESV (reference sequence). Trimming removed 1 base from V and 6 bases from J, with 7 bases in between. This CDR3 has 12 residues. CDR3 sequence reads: CASSLGTLEQYF. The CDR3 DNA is TGTGCCAGCAGCTTAGGCACTCTCGAGCAGTACTTC. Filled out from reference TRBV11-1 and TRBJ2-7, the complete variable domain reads EAEVAQSPRYKITEKSQAVAFWCDPISGHATLYWYRQILGQGPELLVQFQDESVVDDSQLPKDRFSAERLKGVDSTLKIQPAELGDSAMYLCASSLGTLEQYFGPGTRLTVT.

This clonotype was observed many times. In DNA, the CDR3 is TGTGCCAGCAGCCAAGTAGGGGTAGCCCTAGAAGCTTTCTTT. Amino acids: CASSQVGVALEAFF. The V gene is TRBV3-1, the J gene TRBJ1-1; D may be TRBD1 (5 bases). From germline, CDR1 is LGHDT and CDR2 YNNKEL (reference sequence). V lost 1 base and J lost 8, with 14 bases in between. The CDR3 sequence is 14 residues long.

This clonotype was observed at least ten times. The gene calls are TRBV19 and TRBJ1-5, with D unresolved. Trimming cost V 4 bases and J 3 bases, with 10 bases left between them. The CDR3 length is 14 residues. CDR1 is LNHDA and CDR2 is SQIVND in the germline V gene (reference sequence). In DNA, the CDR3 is TGTGCCAGTAGTACCGACGGATACAATCAGCCCCAGCATTTT. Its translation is CASSTDGYNQPQHF.

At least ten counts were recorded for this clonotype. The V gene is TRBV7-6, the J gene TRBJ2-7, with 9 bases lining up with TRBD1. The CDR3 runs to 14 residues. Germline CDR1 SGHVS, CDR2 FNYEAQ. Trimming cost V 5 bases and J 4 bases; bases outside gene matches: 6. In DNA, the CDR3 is TGTGCCAGCAGCCTTACGACAGGGGGTTACGAGCAGTACTTC. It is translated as CASSLTTGGYEQYF.

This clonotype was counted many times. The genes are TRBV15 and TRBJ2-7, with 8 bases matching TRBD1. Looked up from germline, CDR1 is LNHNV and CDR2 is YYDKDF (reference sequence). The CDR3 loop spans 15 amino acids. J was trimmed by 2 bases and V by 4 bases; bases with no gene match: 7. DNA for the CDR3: TGTGCCACCAGCACCTCGGACAGGGCAGCCTACGAGCAGTACTTC. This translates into CATSTSDRAAYEQYF. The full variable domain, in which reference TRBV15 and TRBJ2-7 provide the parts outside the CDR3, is DAMVIQNPRYQVTQFGKPVTLSCSQTLNHNVMYWYQQKSSQAPKLLFHYYDKDFNNEADTPDNFQSRRPNTSFCFLDIRSPGLGDTAMYLCATSTSDRAAYEQYFGPGTRLTVT.

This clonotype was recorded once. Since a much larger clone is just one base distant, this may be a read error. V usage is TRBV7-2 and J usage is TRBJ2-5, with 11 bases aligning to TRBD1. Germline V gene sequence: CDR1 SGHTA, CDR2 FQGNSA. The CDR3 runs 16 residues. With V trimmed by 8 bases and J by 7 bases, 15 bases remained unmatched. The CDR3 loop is CASCMSTGTGGGTQYF. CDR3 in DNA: TGTGCCAGCTGCATGAGTACCGGGACAGGGGGGGGGACCCAGTACTTC.

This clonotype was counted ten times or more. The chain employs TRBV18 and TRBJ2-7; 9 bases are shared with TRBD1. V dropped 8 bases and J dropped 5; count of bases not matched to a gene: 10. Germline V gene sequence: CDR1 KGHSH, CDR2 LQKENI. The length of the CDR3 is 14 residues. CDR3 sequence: CASRWGQGDNEQYF. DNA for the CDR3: TGTGCCAGCCGGTGGGGACAGGGCGACAACGAGCAGTACTTC.

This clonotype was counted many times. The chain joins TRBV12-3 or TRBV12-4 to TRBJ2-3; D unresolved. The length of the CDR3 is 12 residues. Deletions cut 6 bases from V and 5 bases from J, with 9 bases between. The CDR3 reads CASSPEIDTQYF. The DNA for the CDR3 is TGTGCCAGCAGCCCCGAGATAGATACGCAGTATTTT.

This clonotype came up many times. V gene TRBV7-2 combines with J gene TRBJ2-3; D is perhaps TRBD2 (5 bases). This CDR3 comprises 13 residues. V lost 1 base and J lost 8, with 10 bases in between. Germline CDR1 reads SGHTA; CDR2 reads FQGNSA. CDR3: CASSLEGRGTQYF. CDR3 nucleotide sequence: TGTGCCAGCAGCTTAGAAGGCCGGGGTACGCAGTATTTT.

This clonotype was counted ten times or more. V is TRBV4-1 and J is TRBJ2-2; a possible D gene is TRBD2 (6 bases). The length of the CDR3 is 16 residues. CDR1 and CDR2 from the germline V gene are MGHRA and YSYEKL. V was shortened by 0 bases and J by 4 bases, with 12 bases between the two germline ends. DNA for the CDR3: TGCGCCAGCAGCCAAGAGGAGCGGAGGGGCACCGGGGAGCTGTTTTTT. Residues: CASSQEERRGTGELFF.

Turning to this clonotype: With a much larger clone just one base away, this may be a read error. In DNA form, the CDR3 reads TGTACCAGCTCAGGGGGCTCTGGGGCCAACGTCCTGACTTTC. It is translated as CTSSGGSGANVLTF. V usage is TRBV6-1 and J usage is TRBJ2-6; 7 positions match TRBD1. The length of the CDR3 is 14 residues. Germline lookup yields CDR1 MNHNS and CDR2 SASEGT.

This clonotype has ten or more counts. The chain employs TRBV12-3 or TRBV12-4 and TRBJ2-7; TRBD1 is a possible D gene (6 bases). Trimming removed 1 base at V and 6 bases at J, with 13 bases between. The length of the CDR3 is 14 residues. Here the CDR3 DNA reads TGTGCCAGCAGTTTAGTGGGGGCATCGGGCGAGCAGTACTTC. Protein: CASSLVGASGEQYF.

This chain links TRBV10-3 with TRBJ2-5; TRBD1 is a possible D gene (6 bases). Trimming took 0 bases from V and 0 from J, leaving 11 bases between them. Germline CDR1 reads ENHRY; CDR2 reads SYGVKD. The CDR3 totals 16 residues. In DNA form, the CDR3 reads TGTGCCATCAGTGAGTCTACTAACAGGGACCAAGAGACCCAGTACTTC. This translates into CAISESTNRDQETQYF.

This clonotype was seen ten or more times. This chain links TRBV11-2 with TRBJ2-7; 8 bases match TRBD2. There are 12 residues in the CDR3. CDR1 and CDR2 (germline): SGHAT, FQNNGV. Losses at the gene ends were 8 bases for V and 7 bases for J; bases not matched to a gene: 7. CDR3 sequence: CASGRGAQEQYF. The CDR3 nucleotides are TGTGCCAGCGGGCGGGGGGCGCAAGAGCAGTACTTC.

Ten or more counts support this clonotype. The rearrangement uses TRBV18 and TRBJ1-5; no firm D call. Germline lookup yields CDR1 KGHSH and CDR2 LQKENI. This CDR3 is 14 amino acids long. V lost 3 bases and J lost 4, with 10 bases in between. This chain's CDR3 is CASSPGPGNQPQHF. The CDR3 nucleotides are TGTGCCAGCTCACCGGGTCCGGGGAATCAGCCCCAGCATTTT.

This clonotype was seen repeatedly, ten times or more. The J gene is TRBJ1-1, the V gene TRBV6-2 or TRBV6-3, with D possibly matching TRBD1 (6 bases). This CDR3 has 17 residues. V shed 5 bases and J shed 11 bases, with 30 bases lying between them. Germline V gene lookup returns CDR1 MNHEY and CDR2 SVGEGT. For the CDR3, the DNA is TGTGCCAGCAGTGTTGAGGCAGGGGTGCGTTATGGATGGGTCGCTTTCTTT. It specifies CASSVEAGVRYGWVAFF.

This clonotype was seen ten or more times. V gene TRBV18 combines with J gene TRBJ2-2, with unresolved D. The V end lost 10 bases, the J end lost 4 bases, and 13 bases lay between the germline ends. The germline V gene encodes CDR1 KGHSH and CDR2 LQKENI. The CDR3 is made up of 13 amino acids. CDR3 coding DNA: TGTGCCACCTCCGTGGCGACCACCGGGGAGCTGTTTTTT. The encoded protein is CATSVATTGELFF.

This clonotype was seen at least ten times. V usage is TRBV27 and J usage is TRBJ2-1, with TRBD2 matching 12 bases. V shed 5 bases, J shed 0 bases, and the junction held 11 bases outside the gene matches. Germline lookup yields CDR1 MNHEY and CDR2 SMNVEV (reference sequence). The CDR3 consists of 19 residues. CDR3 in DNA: TGTGCCAGCAGTCCCCGGCTAGCGGGGGGGGTTAGCTCCTACAATGAGCAGTTCTTC. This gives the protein CASSPRLAGGVSSYNEQFF.

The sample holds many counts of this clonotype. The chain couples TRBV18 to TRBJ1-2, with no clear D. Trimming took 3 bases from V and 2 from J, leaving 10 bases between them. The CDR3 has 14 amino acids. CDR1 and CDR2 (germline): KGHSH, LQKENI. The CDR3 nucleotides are TGTGCCAGCTCACCCTCTGCAGCGAACTATGGCTACACCTTC. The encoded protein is CASSPSAANYGYTF. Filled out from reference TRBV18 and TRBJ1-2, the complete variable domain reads NAGVMQNPRHLVRRRGQEARLRCSPMKGHSHVYWYRQLPEEGLKFMVYLQKENIIDESGMPKERFSAEFPKEGPSILRIQQVVRGDSAAYFCASSPSAANYGYTFGSGTRLTVV.

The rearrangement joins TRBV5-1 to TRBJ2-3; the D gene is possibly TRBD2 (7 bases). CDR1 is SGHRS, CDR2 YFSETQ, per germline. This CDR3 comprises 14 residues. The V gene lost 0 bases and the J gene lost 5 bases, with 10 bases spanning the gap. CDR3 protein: CASSLEGGGDTQYF. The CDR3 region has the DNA TGCGCCAGCAGCTTGGAAGGGGGGGGAGATACGCAGTATTTT. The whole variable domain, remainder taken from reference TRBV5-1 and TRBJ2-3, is KAGVTQTPRYLIKTRGQQVTLSCSPISGHRSVSWYQQTPGQGLQFLFEYFSETQRNKGNFPGRFSGRQFSNSRSEMNVSTLELGDSALYLCASSLEGGGDTQYFGPGTRLTVL.

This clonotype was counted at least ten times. Here the CDR3 reads CASSLPSSGLDTQYF. The CDR3 nucleotides are TGTGCCAGCAGCTTACCTTCTAGCGGGCTAGATACGCAGTATTTT. The chain carries TRBV7-6 and TRBJ2-3; 8 bases line up with TRBD2. The CDR3 has 15 amino acids. Germline V gene sequence: CDR1 SGHVS, CDR2 FNYEAQ. Trimming took 2 bases from V and 5 from J; bases not matched to a gene: 6.